This TCR beta chain was captured in a study of blood T cell repertoires in COVID-19. Study-level background: The United States, Italy and Spain were the sources of the acute and convalescent COVID-19 samples. PBMCs, B-cell-depleted T cells, or T cells were the source of the cDNA or gDNA that made up the material.

Authors' methods: The authors estimated nucleated cell counts from reference gene primer amplification. The table came from immunoSEQ multiplex PCR; TCRdb's copy has only in-frame clones and leaves some out. D and trimming come from the DNA, and the V and J calls and clone size come from that table. The data contain under 100,000 clones, about nine tenths of them singletons. CDR1 KGHSH and CDR2 LQKENI come from the germline V gene. J was trimmed by 9 bases and V by 0 bases; bases with no gene match: 11. The CDR3 runs 16 residues. This chain connects TRBV18 to TRBJ2-1; 7 nucleotides align to TRBD1. The source of this sequence is a man over 45 with acute or convalescent COVID-19. Sequencing was performed on peripheral blood. The CDR3 nucleotides read TGTGCCAGCTCACCACCGGTACGTCAGGGGGTTGGTGAGCAGTTCTTC. Amino acids: CASSPPVRQGVGEQFF.